The sequence of this T cell receptor (beta chain) was determined in a study of Ad26.COV2.S vaccination and SARS-CoV-2 variants. Study results and limitations: CD8+ and CD4+ T cells specific for spike reportedly responded with substantial breadth after vaccination. Participants given vaccine showed non-spike TCR breadth similar to that of placebo recipients. Using TCR breadth and depth analyses may have led to underestimated total T cell responses.

The CDR3 sequence is 17 residues long. Trimming left V 0 bases short and J 0 bases short, with 15 bases between. Germline V gives CDR1 SGHDT, CDR2 YYEEEE. About this clone: No antigen is known for it.

TCRdb's copy holds only in-frame clones and misses some; the assay was immunoSEQ multiplex PCR. The sample shows roughly 140,000 clones, just over 85% of them seen only once. Sequenced here: peripheral blood, sampled after recovery from COVID-19. The receptor comes from a human donor who had recovered from COVID-19. The chain joins TRBV5-6 to TRBJ1-2; maybe TRBD1 (6 bases). CDR3 region: CASSLETGRTANYGYTF. DNA of the CDR3: TGTGCCAGCAGCTTGGAAACGGGACGGACAGCTAACTATGGCTACACCTTC.